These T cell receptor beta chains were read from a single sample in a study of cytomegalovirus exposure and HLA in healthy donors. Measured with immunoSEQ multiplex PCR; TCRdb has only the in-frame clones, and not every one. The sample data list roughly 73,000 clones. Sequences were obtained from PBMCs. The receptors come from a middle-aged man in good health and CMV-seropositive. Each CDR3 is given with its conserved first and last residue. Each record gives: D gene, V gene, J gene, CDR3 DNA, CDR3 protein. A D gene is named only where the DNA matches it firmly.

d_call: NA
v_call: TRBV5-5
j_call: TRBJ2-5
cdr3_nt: TGTGCCAGCAGCACGGGGTCACCGACGGAGACCCAGTACTTC
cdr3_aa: CASSTGSPTETQYF

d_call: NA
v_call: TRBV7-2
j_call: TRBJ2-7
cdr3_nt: TGTGCCAGCAGCTTCGGGGAGCCTAGGTACGAGCAGTACTTC
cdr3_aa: CASSFGEPRYEQYF

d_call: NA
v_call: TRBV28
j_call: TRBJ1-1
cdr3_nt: TGTGCCAGCAGCCCACCCTCCCGCAGGGACACTGAAGCTTTCTTT
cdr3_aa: CASSPPSRRDTEAFF

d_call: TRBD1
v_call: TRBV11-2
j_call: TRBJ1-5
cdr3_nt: TGTGCCAGCAGCTTACAGGGGGGAAGCAATCAGCCCCAGCATTTT
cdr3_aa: CASSLQGGSNQPQHF

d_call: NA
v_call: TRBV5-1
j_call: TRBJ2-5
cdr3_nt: TGCGCCAGCAGAGGGACATCGCCGTTCCAAGAGACCCAGTACTTC
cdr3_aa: CASRGTSPFQETQYF

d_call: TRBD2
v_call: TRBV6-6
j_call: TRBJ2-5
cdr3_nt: TGTGCCAGCAGTGCTGGGCGGGGGGAGACCCAGTACTTC
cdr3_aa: CASSAGRGETQYF

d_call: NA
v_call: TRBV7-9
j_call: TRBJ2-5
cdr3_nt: TGTGCCAGCAGCTTGGGCAGGGTCGAGACCCAGTACTTC
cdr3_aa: CASSLGRVETQYF

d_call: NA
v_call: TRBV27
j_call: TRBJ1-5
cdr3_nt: TGTGCCAGCAGTACATATAATCAGCCCCAGCATTTT
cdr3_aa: CASSTYNQPQHF

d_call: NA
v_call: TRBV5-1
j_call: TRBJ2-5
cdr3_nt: TGCGCCAGCAGCTTGGGGGGGCCGGGTGAGACCCAGTACTTC
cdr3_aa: CASSLGGPGETQYF

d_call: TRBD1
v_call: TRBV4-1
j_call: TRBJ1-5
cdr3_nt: TGCGCCAGCAGCCCGATAGGGACAGTTAGCAATCAGCCCCAGCATTTT
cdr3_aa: CASSPIGTVSNQPQHF

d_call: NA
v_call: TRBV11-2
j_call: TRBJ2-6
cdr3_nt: TGTGCCAGCAGCTCCGGGACATCCTTCTCTGGGGCCAACGTCCTGACTTTC
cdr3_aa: CASSSGTSFSGANVLTF

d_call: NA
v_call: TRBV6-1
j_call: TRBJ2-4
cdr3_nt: TGTGCCAGCAGCCTACCTGGGGAGGAAAACATTCAGTACTTC
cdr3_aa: CASSLPGEENIQYF

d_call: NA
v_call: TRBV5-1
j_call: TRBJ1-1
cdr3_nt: TGCGCCAGCAGCCCTCCTACAGGGAACACTGAAGCTTTCTTT
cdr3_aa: CASSPPTGNTEAFF

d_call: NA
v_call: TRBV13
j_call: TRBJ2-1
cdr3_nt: TGTGCCAGCAGTACCACGCGCTCCTACAATGAGCAGTTCTTC
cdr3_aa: CASSTTRSYNEQFF

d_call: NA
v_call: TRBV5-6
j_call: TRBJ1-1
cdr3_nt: TGTGCCAGCAGTCCACAACGCAGGGGTAGGAAGAACACTGAAGCTTTCTTT
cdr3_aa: CASSPQRRGRKNTEAFF

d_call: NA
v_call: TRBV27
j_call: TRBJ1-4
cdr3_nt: TGTGCCAGCAGTTTCAGGGGCGTTGGGGAAAAACTGTTTTTT
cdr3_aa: CASSFRGVGEKLFF

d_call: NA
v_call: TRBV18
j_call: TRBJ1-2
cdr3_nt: TGTGCCAGCTCCCGGGAACAGCTTAACTATGGCTACACCTTC
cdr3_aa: CASSREQLNYGYTF

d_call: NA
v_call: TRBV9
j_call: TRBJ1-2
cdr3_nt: TGTGCCAGCAGCCCCCAAGCGGGGGCGAAGGGCTACACCTTC
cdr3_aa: CASSPQAGAKGYTF

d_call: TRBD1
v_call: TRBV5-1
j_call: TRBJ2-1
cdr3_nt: TGCGCCAGCAGCTTGGGGACAGGGGGTAATGAGCAGTTCTTC
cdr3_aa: CASSLGTGGNEQFF

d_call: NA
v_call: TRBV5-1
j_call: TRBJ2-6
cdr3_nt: TGCGCCAGCAGCTTGGAGGCAGGGTTCGGCTCTGGGGCCAACGTCCTGACTTTC
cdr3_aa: CASSLEAGFGSGANVLTF

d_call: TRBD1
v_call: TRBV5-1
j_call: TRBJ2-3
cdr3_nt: TGCGCCAGCAGCTGGGGACAGGGGGATGGCACAGATACGCAGTATTTT
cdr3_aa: CASSWGQGDGTDTQYF

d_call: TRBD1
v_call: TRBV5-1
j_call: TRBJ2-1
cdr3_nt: TGCGCCAGCAGCTTGGCCGAGACAGGGGGATTCAATGAGCAGTTCTTC
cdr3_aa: CASSLAETGGFNEQFF

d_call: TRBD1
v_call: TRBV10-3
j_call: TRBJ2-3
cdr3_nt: TGTGCCATCAGTGGGGGAGACAGGGGGGGCACAGATACGCAGTATTTT
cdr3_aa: CAISGGDRGGTDTQYF

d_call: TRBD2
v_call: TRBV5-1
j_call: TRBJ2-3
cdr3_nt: TGCGCCAGCAGCTTGGAGGGACTAGCGTTCACAGATACGCAGTATTTT
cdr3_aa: CASSLEGLAFTDTQYF

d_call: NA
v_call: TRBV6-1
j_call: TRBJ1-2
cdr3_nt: TGTGCCAGCAGCGGTACAGGGTTCCCTCTTAATGGCTACACCTTC
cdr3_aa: CASSGTGFPLNGYTF

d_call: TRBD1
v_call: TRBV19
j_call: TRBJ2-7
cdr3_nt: TGTGCCAGTAGTATCCGACAGGGATCTGGCGAGCAGTACTTC
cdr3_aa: CASSIRQGSGEQYF

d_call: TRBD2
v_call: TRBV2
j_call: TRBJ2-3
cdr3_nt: TGTGCCAGCAGTAAGGGTAGCGGGGTATACACAGATACGCAGTATTTT
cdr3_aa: CASSKGSGVYTDTQYF

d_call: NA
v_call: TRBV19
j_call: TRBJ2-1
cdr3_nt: TGTGCCAGTAAGAAGGGGGGGTACAATGAGCAGTTCTTC
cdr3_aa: CASKKGGYNEQFF

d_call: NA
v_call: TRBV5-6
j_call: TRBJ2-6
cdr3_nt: TGTGCCAGCTTGGAGGAGGGAGCCCGCTCTGGGGCCAACGTCCTGACTTTC
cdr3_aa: CASLEEGARSGANVLTF

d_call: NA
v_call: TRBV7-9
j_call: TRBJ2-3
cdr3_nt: TGTGCCAGCAGTTTCGACAGGGGAGGGGCAGATACGCAGTATTTT
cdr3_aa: CASSFDRGGADTQYF

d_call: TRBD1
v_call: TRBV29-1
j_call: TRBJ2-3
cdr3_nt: TGCAGCGTTGCGATGCAGGGGGCGAGGACAGATACGCAGTATTTT
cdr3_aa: CSVAMQGARTDTQYF

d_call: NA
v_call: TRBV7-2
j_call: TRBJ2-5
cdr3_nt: TGTGCCAGCAGCTTACGGGGAGAGACCCAGTACTTC
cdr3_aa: CASSLRGETQYF

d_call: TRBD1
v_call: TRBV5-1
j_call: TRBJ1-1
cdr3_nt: TGCGCCAGCAGCTTGGGACAGGGAAGGGGCACTGAAGCTTTCTTT
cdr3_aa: CASSLGQGRGTEAFF

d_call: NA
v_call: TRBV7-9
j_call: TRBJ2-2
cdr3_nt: TGTGCCAGCAGCTTAGCGTACGGGTCCAACACCGGGGAGCTGTTTTTT
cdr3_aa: CASSLAYGSNTGELFF

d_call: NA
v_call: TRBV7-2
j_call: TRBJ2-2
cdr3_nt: TGTGCCAGCGACTACCTGGGCCTCCTTAACACCGGGGAGCTGTTTTTT
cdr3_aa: CASDYLGLLNTGELFF

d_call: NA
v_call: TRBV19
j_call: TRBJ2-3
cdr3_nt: TGTGCCAGTAGTAAGGGCGGGACCCAGAGCACAGATACGCAGTATTTT
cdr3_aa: CASSKGGTQSTDTQYF

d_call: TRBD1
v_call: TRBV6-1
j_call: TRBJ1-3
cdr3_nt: TGTGCCAGCAGTGAAGGGACAGGGGACGGAAACACCATATATTTT
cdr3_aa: CASSEGTGDGNTIYF

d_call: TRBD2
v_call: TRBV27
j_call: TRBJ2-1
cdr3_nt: TGTGCCAGCAGTAGCGGGAGAGATAATGAGCAGTTCTTC
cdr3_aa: CASSSGRDNEQFF

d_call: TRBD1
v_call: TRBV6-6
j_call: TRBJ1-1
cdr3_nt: TGTGCCAGCAGTTACCCCGACAGGGGAAGAGCTTTCTTT
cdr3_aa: CASSYPDRGRAFF

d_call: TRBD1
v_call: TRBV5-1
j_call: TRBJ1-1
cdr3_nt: TGCGCCAGCACCCTATTACAGGGGGGCACTGAAGCTTTCTTT
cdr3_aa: CASTLLQGGTEAFF

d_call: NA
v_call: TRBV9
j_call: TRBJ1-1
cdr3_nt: TGTGCCAGCAGCCCCTGGGGGGGGGACACTGAAGCTTTCTTT
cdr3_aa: CASSPWGGDTEAFF

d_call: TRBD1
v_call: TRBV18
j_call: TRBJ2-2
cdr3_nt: TGTGCCAGCTCACCTACAGGGGCCGGGGAGCTGTTTTTT
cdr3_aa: CASSPTGAGELFF

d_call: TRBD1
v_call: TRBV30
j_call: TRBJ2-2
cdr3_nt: TGTGCCTCTCTCCCGGGACAGGGGGATACCGGGGAGCTGTTTTTT
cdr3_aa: CASLPGQGDTGELFF

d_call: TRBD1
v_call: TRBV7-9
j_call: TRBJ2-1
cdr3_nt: TGTGCCAGCAGCTTACTCGGACAGGGGGCCTACAATGAGCAGTTCTTC
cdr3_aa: CASSLLGQGAYNEQFF

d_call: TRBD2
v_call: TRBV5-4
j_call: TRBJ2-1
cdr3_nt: TGTGCCAGCAGCTCCCGGACTAGCGGGAGCCCCAATGAGCAGTTCTTC
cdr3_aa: CASSSRTSGSPNEQFF

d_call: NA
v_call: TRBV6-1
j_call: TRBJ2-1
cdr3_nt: TGTGCCAGCAGTGATCCTAGCGCCGTCGGGAATGAGCAGTTCTTC
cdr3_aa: CASSDPSAVGNEQFF

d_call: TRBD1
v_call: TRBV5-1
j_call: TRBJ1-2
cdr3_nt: TGCGCCAGCAGCTTCACAGGGGAGTTGGGTGGCTACACCTTC
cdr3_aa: CASSFTGELGGYTF

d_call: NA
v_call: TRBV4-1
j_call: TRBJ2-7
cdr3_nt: TGCGCCAGCAGCCAAGCGGAACAGGGCTACGAGCAGTACTTC
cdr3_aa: CASSQAEQGYEQYF

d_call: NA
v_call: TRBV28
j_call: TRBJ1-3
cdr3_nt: TGTGCCAGCAGTATGGACCTACAGGACTCTGGAAACACCATATATTTT
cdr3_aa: CASSMDLQDSGNTIYF

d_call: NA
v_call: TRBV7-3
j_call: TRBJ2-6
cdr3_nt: TGTGCCAGCAGCTTAAGGAGGGACTCTGGGGCCAACGTCCTGACTTTC
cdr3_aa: CASSLRRDSGANVLTF

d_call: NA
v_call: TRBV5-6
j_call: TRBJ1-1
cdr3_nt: TGTGCCAGCAGCTTGATAGTGGGGACTTTCGGGGACACTGAAGCTTTCTTT
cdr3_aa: CASSLIVGTFGDTEAFF

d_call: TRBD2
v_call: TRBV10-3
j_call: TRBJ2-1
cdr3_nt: TGTGCCATCAGTGAGTCGAGCGGGGGGGCGTTAGGTGAGCAGTTCTTC
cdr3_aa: CAISESSGGALGEQFF

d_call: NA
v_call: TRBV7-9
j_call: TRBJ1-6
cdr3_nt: TGTGCCAGCAGCCCTGGACAGTCTTCAAATTCACCCCTCCACTTT
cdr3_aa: CASSPGQSSNSPLHF

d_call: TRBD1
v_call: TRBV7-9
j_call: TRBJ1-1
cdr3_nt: TGTGCCAGCAGCCCACGGGGACAGGGAAACACTGAAGCTTTCTTT
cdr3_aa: CASSPRGQGNTEAFF